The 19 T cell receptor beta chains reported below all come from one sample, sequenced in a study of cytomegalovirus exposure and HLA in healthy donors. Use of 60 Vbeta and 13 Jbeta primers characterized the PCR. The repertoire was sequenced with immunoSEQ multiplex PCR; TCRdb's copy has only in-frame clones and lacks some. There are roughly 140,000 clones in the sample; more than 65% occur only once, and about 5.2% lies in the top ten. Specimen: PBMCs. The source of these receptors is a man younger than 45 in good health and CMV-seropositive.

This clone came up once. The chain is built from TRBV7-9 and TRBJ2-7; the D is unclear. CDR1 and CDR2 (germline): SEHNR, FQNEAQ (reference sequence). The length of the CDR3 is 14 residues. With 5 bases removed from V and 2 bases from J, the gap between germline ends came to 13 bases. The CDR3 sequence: CASSPDGVTYEQYF. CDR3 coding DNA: TGTGCCAGCAGCCCCGATGGAGTGACCTACGAGCAGTACTTC. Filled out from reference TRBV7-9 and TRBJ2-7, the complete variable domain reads DTGVSQNPRHKITKRGQNVTFRCDPISEHNRLYWYRQTLGQGPEFLTYFQNEAQLEKSRLLSDRFSAERPKGSFSTLEIQRTEQGDSAMYLCASSPDGVTYEQYFGPGTRLTVT.

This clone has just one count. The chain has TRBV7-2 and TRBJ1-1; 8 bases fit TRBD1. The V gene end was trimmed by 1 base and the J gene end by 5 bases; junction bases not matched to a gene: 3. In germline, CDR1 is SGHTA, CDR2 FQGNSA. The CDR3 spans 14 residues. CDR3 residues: CASSLDRGKTEAFF. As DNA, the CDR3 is TGTGCCAGCAGCTTAGACAGGGGGAAGACTGAAGCTTTCTTT.

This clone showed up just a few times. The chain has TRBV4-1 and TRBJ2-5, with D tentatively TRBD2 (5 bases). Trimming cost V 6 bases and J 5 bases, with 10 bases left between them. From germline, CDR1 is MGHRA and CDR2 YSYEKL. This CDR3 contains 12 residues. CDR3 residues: CASSRRGETQYF. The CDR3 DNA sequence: TGCGCCAGCAGTCGTAGAGGGGAGACCCAGTACTTC.

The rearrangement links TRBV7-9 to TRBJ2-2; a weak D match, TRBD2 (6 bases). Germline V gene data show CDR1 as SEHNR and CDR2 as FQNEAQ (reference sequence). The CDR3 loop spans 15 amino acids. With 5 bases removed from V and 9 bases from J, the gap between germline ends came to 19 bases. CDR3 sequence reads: CASSKRGLPGWELFF. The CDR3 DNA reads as TGTGCCAGCAGCAAGAGGGGACTCCCTGGCTGGGAGCTGTTTTTT.

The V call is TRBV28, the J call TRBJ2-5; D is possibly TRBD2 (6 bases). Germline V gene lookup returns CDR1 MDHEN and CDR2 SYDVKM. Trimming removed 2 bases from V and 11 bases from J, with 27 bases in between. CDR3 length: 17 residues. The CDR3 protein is CASSLAIRRGYDNEQYF. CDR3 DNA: TGTGCCAGCAGTTTAGCTATTAGGCGGGGATACGACAATGAGCAGTACTTC.

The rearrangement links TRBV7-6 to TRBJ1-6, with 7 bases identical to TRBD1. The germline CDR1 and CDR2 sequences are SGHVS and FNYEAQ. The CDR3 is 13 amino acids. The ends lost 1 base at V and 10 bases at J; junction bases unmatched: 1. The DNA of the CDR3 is TGTGCCAGCAGCTTAGGACAGGGATCACCCCTCCACTTT. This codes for CASSLGQGSPLHF.

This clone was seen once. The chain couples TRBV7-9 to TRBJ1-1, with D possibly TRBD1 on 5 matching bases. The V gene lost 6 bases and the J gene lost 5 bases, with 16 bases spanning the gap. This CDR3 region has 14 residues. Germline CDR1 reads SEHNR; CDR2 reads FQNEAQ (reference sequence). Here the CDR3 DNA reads TGTGCCAGCAGGCTGGCGGGGGTTTGGACTGAAGCTTTCTTT. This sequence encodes CASRLAGVWTEAFF. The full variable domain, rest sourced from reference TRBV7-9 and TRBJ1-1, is DTGVSQNPRHKITKRGQNVTFRCDPISEHNRLYWYRQTLGQGPEFLTYFQNEAQLEKSRLLSDRFSAERPKGSFSTLEIQRTEQGDSAMYLCASRLAGVWTEAFFGQGTRLTVV.

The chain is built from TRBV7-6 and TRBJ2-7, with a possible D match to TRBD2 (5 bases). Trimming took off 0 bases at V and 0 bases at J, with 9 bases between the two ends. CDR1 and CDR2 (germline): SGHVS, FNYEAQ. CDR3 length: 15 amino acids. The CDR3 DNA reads TGTGCCAGCAGCTTAGCGGGAAGCGGCTCCTACGAGCAGTACTTC. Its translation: CASSLAGSGSYEQYF.

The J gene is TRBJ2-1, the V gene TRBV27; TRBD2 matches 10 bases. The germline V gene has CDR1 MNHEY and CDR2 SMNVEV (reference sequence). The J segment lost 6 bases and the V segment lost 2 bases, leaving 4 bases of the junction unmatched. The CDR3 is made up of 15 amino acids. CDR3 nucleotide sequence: TGTGCCAGCAGTTTACTAGCGGGAGTGTTCAATGAGCAGTTCTTC. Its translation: CASSLLAGVFNEQFF.

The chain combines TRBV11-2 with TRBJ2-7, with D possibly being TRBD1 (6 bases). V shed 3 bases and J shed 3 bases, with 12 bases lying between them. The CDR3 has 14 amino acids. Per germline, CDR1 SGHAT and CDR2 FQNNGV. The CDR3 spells CASSFKGTIYEQYF. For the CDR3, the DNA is TGTGCCAGCAGCTTCAAGGGGACAATCTACGAGCAGTACTTC.

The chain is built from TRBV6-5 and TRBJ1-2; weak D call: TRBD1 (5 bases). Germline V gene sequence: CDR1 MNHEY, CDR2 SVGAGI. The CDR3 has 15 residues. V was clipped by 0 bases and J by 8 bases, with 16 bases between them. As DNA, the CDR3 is TGTGCCAGCAGTTACTCGGGGCAGGGTTCTGTGGGCTACACCTTC. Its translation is CASSYSGQGSVGYTF.

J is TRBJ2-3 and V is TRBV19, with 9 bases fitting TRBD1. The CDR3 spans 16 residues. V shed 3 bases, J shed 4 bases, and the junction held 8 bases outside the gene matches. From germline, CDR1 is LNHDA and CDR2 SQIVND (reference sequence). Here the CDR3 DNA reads TGTGCCAGTAGTATGGAGACAGGGGGATTGTCAGATACGCAGTATTTT. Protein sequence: CASSMETGGLSDTQYF.

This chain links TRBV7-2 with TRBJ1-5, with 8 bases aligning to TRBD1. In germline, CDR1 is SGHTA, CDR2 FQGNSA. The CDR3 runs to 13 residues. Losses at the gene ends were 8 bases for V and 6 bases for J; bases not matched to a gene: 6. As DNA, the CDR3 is TGTGCCAGCGGAGACAGGGGCGGTCAGCCCCAGCATTTT. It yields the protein CASGDRGGQPQHF.

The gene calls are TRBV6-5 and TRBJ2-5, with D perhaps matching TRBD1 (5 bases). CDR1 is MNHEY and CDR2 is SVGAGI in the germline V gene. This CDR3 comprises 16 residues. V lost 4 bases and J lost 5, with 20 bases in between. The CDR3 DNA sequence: TGTGCCAGCAGTTCCCGAGGCAGGGCGGTAGGGGAGACCCAGTACTTC. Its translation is CASSSRGRAVGETQYF.

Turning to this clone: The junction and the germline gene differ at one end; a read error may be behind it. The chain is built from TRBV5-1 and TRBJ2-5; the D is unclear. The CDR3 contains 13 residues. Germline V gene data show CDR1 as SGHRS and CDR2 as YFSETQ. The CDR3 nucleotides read TGCGCCAGCAGCTTCTACACGCAAGAGGCCCAGTACTTC. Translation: CASSFYTQEAQYF.

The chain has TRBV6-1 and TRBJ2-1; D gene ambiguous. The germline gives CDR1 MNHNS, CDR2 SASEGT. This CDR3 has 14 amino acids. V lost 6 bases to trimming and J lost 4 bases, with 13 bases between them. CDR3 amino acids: CASSPLRIYNEQFF. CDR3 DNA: TGTGCCAGCAGCCCGTTGCGGATTTACAATGAGCAGTTCTTC.

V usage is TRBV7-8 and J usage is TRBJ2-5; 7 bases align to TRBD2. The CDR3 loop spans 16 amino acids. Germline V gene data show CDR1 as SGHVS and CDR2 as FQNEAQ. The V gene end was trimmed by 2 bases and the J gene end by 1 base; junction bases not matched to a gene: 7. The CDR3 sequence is CASSLRLADPQETQYF. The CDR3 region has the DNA TGTGCCAGCAGCTTACGCCTAGCGGACCCCCAAGAGACCCAGTACTTC.

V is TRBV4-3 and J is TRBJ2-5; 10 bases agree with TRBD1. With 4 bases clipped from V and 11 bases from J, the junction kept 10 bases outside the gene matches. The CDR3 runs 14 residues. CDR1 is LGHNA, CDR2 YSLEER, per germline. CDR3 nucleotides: TGCGCCAGCAGCCCCGGGACAGGGGTTGGAGAGCAGTACTTC. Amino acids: CASSPGTGVGEQYF.

This CDR3 is CASSEQGETYEQYF. For the CDR3, the DNA is TGTGCCAGCAGTGAACAGGGCGAAACCTACGAGCAGTACTTC. V gene TRBV2 combines with J gene TRBJ2-7, with D tentatively TRBD1 (5 bases). V lost 2 bases and J lost 2, with 10 bases in between. The CDR3 extends over 14 amino acids. Germline-derived CDR1 and CDR2 are SNHLY and FYNNEI.